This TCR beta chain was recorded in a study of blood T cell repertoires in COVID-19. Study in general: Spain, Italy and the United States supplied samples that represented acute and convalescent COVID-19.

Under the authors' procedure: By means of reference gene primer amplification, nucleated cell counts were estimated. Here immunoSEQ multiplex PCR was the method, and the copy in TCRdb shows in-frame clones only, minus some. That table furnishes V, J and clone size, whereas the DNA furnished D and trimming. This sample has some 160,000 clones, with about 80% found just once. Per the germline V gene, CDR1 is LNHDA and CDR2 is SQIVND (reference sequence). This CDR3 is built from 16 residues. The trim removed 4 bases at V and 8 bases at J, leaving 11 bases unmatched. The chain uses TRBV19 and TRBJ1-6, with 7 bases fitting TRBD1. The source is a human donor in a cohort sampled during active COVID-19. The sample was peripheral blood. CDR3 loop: CASSTPGGGADSPLHF. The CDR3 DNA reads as TGTGCCAGTAGTACCCCCGGAGGGGGCGCAGATTCACCCCTCCACTTT.